The T cell receptor (beta chain) under discussion was sequenced for a study of monozygotic twins with inflammatory bowel disease. Notes on the study in general: With inverse Simpson as the measure, TCRbeta diversity was lower in IBD patients than in healthy co-twins. Among IBD patients, fewer clonotypes were shared with others than among healthy twins, especially with disease activity. Distinguishing T cell subtypes was not possible.

The unique tags termed UMIs, each holding a 6-nucleotide sample barcode, were added by means of template switching. For each CDR3 protein, TCRdb gives one entry from its re-call of the 5' RACE reads, without DNA. The sample table includes a few hundred thousand distinct CDR3 sequences. As concerns this clonotype: Its matching antigen is unknown.

Germline CDR1 is SEHNR and CDR2 is FQNEAQ (reference sequence). CDR3 length: 15 amino acids. The clonotype comes from a human donor with ulcerative colitis or Crohn's disease, or a healthy co-twin of an affected twin (not recorded which). The gene calls are TRBV7-9 and TRBJ2-2; the TRBD1 assignment by TCRdb is unverifiable without DNA. Sequencing input: blood. This chain's CDR3 is CASSLIQGVTGELFF. The complete variable domain, with remaining parts taken from reference TRBV7-9 and TRBJ2-2, reads DTGVSQNPRHKITKRGQNVTFRCDPISEHNRLYWYRQTLGQGPEFLTYFQNEAQLEKSRLLSDRFSAERPKGSFSTLEIQRTEQGDSAMYLCASSLIQGVTGELFFGEGSRLTVL.